The subject of this entry is one T cell receptor beta chain. The antigen is not known. V lost 5 bases and J lost 2; bases outside the gene matches: 5. The length of the CDR3 is 14 residues. Per germline, CDR1 MGHRA and CDR2 YSYEKL. As the sequencing template, cDNA was produced by extracting RNA and reverse transcribing it. Repertoires were generated with immunoSEQ multiplex PCR, while TCRdb's copy carries only in-frame clones and drops some. The table records around 50,000 clones, around 96% of them present only once. The data derive from a study of CD8+ T cells in alopecia areata. Turning to the study itself: Each day, treated patients took oral tofacitinib twice, at 5 to 10 mg per dose. The study, taken as a whole, reports: Researchers reported that TCR sharing among patients proved less clear than in mice, possibly HLA-linked. Affected scalp, especially in alopecia totalis/universalis, had a higher clonality than normal scalp did.

V usage is TRBV4-1 and J usage is TRBJ2-5; the match to TRBD2 covers 7 bases. This TCR came from a human donor with alopecia areata. The sequencing used CD8+ T cells sorted from blood, collected at week 0. CDR3 coding DNA: TGCGCCAGCAGCTCAGCGGGGTCACAAGAGACCCAGTACTTC. Amino acid sequence: CASSSAGSQETQYF.